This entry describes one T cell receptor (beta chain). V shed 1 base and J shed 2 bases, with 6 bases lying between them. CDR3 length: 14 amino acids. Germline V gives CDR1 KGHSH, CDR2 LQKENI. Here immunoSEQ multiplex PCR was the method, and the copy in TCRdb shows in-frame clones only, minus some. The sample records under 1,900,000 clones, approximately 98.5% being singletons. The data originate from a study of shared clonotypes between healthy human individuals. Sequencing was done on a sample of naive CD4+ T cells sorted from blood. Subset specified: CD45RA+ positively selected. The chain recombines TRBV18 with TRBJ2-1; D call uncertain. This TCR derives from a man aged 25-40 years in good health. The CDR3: CASSPRATYNEQFF. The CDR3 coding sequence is TGTGCCAGCTCACCACGAGCTACCTACAATGAGCAGTTCTTC.